Described below is a single T cell receptor beta chain sequence and its context. This sample was taken from a study of preoperative IRX-2 immunotherapy in early breast cancer. Treatment in this sample: preoperative locoregional IRX-2 cytokine immunotherapy. Samples came from a phase Ib trial of preoperative locoregional IRX-2 cytokine immunotherapy. The length of the CDR3 is 17 residues. The ends were cut back, 3 bases at V and 3 bases at J, with 20 bases in the middle. Germline V lookup: CDR1 SSHAT, CDR2 FNYEAQ (reference sequence). Measured with immunoSEQ multiplex PCR; TCRdb has only the in-frame clones, and not every one. Of about 33,000 clones in the sample, approximately 89% were seen once.

This material consisted of tumor tissue, taken after IRX-2 immunotherapy. The gene calls are TRBV7-7 and TRBJ1-1; weak D call: TRBD1 (6 bases). This sequence was found in a human donor with breast cancer. The CDR3 spells CASSLLGSPEGDTEAFF. CDR3 DNA sequence: TGTGCCAGCAGCTTGTTGGGGTCACCTGAGGGGGACACTGAAGCTTTCTTT.